This T cell receptor beta chain was recovered during a study of T cells in localized non-small cell lung cancer. Study results and limitations: Multi-region tumor sequencing was not done, so intratumor heterogeneity could not be excluded.

The method was immunoSEQ multiplex PCR; TCRdb's version includes in-frame clones alone and lacks a portion of them. The sample has about 24,000 clones; around 89% are singletons. As to this clone: The antigen is unknown.

Here the sequenced sample was PBMCs, taken before any cancer treatment. This receptor was identified in a man aged 35-75 years with stage II lung adenocarcinoma.

The CDR3 DNA reads as TGTGCCAGTAGACCGGGACAGCTGAACACTGAAGCTTTCTTT. Protein: CASRPGQLNTEAFF. V and J are TRBV19 and TRBJ1-1, with TRBD1 matching 7 bases. The CDR3 spans 14 residues. V was clipped by 6 bases and J by 0 bases; unmatched bases: 4. Germline CDR1 and CDR2: LNHDA and SQIVND (reference sequence).